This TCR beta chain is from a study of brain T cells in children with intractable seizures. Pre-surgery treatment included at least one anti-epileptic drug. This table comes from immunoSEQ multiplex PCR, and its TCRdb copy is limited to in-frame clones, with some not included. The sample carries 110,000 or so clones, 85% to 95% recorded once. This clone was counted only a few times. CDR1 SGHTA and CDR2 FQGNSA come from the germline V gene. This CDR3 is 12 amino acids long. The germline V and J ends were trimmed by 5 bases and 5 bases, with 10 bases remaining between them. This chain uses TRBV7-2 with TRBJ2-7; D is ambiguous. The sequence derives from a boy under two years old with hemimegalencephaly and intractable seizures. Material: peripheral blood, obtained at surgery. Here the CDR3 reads CASSPQSDEQYF. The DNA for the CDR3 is TGTGCCAGCAGCCCACAGAGCGACGAGCAGTACTTC.